The sequence of this T cell receptor beta chain was determined in a study of blood T cells in healthy people across ages. Regarding the study as a whole: There was a strong correlation between TCR beta diversity and naive T cell percentage. Per million T cells, the diversity of TCR beta decreased roughly linearly as age advanced.

Note on this clonotype: Its antigen is undetermined.

From germline, CDR1 is MNHEY and CDR2 SMNVEV (reference sequence). This CDR3 has 15 residues. A J-beta primer mix and a sample-barcoded 5' primer were used in a second PCR of about 7 to 12 cycles. Every cDNA molecule carried a tag from a template-switch adaptor bearing 12 random nucleotides. At least 3 million CDR3-containing paired-end reads were obtained per sample. TCRdb analysed the 5' RACE reads with MiXCR anew, one entry per CDR3 protein. The sample carries 790,000 or so distinct CDR3 sequences, about 61% recorded once. The source of this sequence is a middle-aged man in good health. The chain recombines TRBV27 with TRBJ2-4; the D call may be TRBD1 or TRBD2 (5 bases each). The end of the DNA aligns better with TRBJ2-7, so the J call may be wrong. Sequencing used blood. CDR3 coding DNA: TGTGCCAGCAGTCAATCCGGGGCTAAGTCCTACGAGCAGTACTTC. Translation: CASSQSGAKSYEQYF.